This section outlines one T cell receptor (beta chain) sequence together with its context. Its antigen is unknown. The data stem from a study of beta chain features in type 1 diabetes. Study observations and caveats: cDNA sequencing could over-represent cells with high TCR expression.

The CDR3 covers 14 residues. Trimming removed 0 bases from V and 3 bases from J, with 9 bases in between. In germline, CDR1 is MNHEY, CDR2 SVGAGI. Per donor, one heparinised blood draw averaged around 120 mL. The entirety of the isolated RNA underwent reverse transcription, so expressed TCRB transcripts were sequenced. Stem cell-like memory T cell samples came in at an average of approximately 1.1 million reads. Profiled with immunoSEQ multiplex PCR; TCRdb holds only in-frame clones, not every one. The sample carries about 19,000 clones, approximately 50% recorded once. The receptor's source is a young man in good health. The chain combines TRBV6-5 with TRBJ2-7; D remains ambiguous. Sequenced sample: stem cell memory CD4+ T cells from blood. This CDR3 reads CASSYSRINYEQYF. CDR3 nucleotides: TGTGCCAGCAGTTACTCGCGCATTAACTACGAGCAGTACTTC.